The sequence of this T cell receptor beta chain was determined in a study of T cell responses to AZD1222 COVID-19 vaccine. Study-level results: Spike-specific TCR breadth and depth went up after people got two AZD1222 doses. Spike-wide coverage was observed for vaccine-associated CD4 TCRs, with dominant responses at 160-218 and 743-854. Repertoires were sampled only after the peak T cell response.

The CDR3 runs 12 residues. Trimming pared 3 bases from V and 5 bases from J, leaving 8 bases between. The V gene's germline CDR1 is KGHSH and CDR2 LQKENI. A note on this clone: The antigen is unknown.

Profiled with immunoSEQ multiplex PCR; TCRdb holds only in-frame clones, not every one. The repertoire holds over 130,000 clones, with about 88% as singletons. The specimen comprised peripheral blood, sampled on day 0 of AZD1222 vaccination. The origin of this receptor is an adult in good health. The chain has TRBV18 and TRBJ2-7, with D uncertain. The CDR3 loop is CASSPSIHEQYF. CDR3 nucleotide sequence: TGTGCCAGCTCACCGTCCATCCACGAGCAGTACTTC.